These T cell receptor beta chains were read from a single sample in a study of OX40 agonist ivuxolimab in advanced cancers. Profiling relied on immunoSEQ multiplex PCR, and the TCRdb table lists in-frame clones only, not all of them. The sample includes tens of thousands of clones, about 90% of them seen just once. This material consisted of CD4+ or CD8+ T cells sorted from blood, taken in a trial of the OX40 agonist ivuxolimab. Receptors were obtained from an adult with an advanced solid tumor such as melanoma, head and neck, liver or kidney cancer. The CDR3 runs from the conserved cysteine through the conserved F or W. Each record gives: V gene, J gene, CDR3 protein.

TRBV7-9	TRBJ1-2	CASSLRGGIANYGYTF
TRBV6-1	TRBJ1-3	CASSEDIHSGNTIYF
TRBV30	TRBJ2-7	CAWSPGTGARGQYF
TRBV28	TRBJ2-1	CASSSGLPHYNEQFF
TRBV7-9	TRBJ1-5	CASSLALQPQHF
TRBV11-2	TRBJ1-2	CASSPGGFGYGYTF
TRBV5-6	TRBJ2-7	CASSRRQRGPYEQYF
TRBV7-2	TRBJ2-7	CASGYQGRGEQYF
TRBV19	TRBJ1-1	CASSPPRGSGTEAFF
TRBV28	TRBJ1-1	CASSPGQSMGDTEAFF
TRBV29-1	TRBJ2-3	CSVRTSTDTQYF
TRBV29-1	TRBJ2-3	CSGRGGRTDTQYF
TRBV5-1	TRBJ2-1	CASSLEGHSVYNEQFF
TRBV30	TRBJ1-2	CAWARLTYGYTF
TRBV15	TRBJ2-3	CATSRGSLAGGTDTQYF
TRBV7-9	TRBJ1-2	CASSPPGEWMVGYGYTF
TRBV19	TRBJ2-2	CASSAGVWRNTGELFF
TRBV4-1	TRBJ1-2	CASSRIRGNGYTF
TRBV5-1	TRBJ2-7	CASSLMASYEQYF
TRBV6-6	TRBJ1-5	CASSYPQANQPQHF
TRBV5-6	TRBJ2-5	CASSLAGGRGETQYF
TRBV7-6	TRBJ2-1	CASSLSPIYVQFF
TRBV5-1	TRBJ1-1	CASGSTGHTEAFF
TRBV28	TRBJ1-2	CATGRGTFNYGYTF
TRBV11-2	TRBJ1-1	CASRAPGLGTEAFF
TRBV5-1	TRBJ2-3	CASSYPGSTDTQYF
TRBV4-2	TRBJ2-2	CASGRGGDTGELFF
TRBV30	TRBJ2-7	CAWNRDRERYEQYF
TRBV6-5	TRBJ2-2	CASRPTGYTGELFF
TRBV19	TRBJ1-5	CASHSPGQGYSNQPQHF
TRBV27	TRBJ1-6	CASSFGPDSPLHF
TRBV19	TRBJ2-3	CASSIWGLAQRTDTQYF
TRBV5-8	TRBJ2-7	CASSLGQGFGEQYF
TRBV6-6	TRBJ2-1	CASSPTGYNEQFF
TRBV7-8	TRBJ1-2	CASSLAYMGLRQVSGYTF
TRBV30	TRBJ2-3	CAWSPGFTDTQYF
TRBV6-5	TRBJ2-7	CASSYSPYGTGNEQYF
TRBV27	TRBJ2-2	CASSLRWTGELFF
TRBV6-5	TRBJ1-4	CASSYGGSTNEKLFF
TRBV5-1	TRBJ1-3	CASSSRIGNTIYF
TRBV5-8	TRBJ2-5	CASSLFVRGEYF
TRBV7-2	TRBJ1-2	CASSEAQGDYGYTF
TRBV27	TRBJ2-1	CASSWWGTDDYNEQFF
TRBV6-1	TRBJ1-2	CASSEALAKGGQLSLNYGYTF
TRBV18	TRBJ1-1	CASSVGTGWNTEAFF
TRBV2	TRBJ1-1	CAGVPGQGRNTEAFF
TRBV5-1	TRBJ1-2	CASSYRVSSYGYTF
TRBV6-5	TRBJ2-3	CASRSQPTVPDTQYF
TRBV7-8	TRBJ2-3	CASSRIRGLASQVADTQYF